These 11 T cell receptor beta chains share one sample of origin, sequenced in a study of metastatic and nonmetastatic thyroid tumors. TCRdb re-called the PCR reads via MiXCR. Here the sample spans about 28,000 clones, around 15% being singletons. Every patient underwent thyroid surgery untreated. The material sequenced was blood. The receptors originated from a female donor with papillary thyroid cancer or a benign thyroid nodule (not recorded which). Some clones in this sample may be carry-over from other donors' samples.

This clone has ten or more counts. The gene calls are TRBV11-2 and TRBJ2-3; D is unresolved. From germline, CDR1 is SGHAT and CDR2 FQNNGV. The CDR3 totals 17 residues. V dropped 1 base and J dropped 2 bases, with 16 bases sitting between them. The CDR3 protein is CASSLALFPGVTDTQYF. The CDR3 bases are TGTGCCAGCAGCTTAGCTCTGTTCCCAGGTGTCACAGATACGCAGTATTTT.

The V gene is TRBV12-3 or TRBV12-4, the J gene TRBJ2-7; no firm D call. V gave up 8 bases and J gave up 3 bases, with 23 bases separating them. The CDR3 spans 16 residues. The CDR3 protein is CASQISSDAPVYEQYF. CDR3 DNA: TGTGCCAGCCAGATATCCTCGGACGCGCCCGTCTACGAGCAGTACTTC.

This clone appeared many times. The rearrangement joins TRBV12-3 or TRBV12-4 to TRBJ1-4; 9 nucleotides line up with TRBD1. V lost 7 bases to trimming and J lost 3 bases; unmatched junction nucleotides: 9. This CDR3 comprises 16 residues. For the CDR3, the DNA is TGTGCCAGCACGGGACAGGGTGGAGCGGCTAATGAAAAACTGTTTTTT. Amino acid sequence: CASTGQGGAANEKLFF.

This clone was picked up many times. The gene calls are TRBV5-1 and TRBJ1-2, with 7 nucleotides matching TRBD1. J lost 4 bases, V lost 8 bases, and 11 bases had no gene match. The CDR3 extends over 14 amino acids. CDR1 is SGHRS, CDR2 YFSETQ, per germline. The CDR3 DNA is TGCGCCAGTTCGATATCAGGGGGGAGCTATGGCTACACCTTC. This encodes CASSISGGSYGYTF.

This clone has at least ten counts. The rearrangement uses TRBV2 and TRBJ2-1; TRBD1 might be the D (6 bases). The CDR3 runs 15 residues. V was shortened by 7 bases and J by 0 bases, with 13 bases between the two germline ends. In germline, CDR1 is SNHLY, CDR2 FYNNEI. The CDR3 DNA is TGTGCCAGCATTTACAGGGAGAGCTCCTACAATGAGCAGTTCTTC. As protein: CASIYRESSYNEQFF.

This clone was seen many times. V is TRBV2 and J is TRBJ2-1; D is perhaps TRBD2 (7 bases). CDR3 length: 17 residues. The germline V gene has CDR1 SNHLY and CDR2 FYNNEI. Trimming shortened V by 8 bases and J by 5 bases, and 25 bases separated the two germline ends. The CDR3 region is CASGKGGAPVLHNEQFF. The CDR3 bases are TGTGCCAGCGGCAAAGGGGGGGCGCCTGTCCTGCACAATGAGCAGTTCTTC.

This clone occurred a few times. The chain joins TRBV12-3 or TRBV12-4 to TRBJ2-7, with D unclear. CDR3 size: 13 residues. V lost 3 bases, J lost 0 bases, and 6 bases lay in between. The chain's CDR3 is CASSLVPSYEQYF. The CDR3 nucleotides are TGTGCCAGCAGTTTGGTGCCCTCCTACGAGCAGTACTTC.

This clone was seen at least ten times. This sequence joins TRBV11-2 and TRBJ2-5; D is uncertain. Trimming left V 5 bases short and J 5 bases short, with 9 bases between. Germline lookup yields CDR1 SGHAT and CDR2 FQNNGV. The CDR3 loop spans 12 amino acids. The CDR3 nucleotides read TGTGCCAGCAGCCTTACTGGGGAGACCCAGTACTTC. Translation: CASSLTGETQYF.

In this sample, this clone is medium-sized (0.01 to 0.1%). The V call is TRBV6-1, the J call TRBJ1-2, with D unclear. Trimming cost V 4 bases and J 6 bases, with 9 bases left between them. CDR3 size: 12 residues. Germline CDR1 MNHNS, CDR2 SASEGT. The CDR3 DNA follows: TGTGCCAGCAGTGTGTATCCGGATGGCTACACCTTC. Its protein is CASSVYPDGYTF.

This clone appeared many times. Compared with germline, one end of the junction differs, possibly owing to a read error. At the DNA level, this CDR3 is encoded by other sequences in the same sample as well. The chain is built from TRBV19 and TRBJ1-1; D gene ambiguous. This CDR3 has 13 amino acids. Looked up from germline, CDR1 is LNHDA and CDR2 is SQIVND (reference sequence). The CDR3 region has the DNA TGCGCCAGTGGAATTGGCATGGACGCTGAAGCTTTCTTT. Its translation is CASGIGMDAEAFF.

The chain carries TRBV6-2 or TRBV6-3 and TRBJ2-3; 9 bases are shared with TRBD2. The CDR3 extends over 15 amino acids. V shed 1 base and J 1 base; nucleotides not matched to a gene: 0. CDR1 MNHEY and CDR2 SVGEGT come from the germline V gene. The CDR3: CASSYLAGGTDTQYF. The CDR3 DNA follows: TGTGCCAGCAGTTACTTAGCGGGGGGCACAGATACGCAGTATTTT.